These 5 T cell receptor beta chains came from one sample sequenced in a study of T cells in Graves' hyperthyroidism and ophthalmopathy. Researchers amplified the TCR beta CDR3 regions from RNA transcripts. A first-round RT-PCR of the TCR CDR3 used the HTBI primer set. Using its own MiXCR run on the multiplex PCR reads, TCRdb lists one record per CDR3 protein. The table records a few hundred thousand distinct CDR3 sequences, approximately 14% of them present only once. Sequenced: blood. Receptor source: a woman in her late teens or twenties with Graves' hyperthyroidism.

This clonotype was seen at least ten times. The chain couples TRBV12-3 or TRBV12-4 to TRBJ2-5, with 8 bases fitting TRBD1. The junction had 3 bases not matched to a gene; V was cut back by 8 bases and J by 4 bases. The CDR3 length is 12 residues. The CDR3 loop is CASSGTGETQYF. The CDR3 DNA reads TGTGCCAGCTCCGGGACAGGAGAGACCCAGTACTTC.

The V and J genes are TRBV20-1 and TRBJ2-2, with D possibly being TRBD2 (7 bases). V was clipped by 2 bases and J by 5 bases, with 9 bases between them. The CDR3 extends over 13 amino acids. CDR1 and CDR2 (germline): DFQATT, SNEGSKA (reference sequence). CDR3 DNA sequence: TGCAGTGCTAGAAGGGGGGGGACCGGGGAGCTGTTTTTT. This encodes CSARRGGTGELFF.

In this sample, this clonotype turned up a few times. The CDR3 does not end in the conserved phenylalanine or tryptophan, so this is likely a read error. The chain links TRBV6-2 or TRBV6-3 to TRBJ2-5; 9 nucleotides align to TRBD2. Germline trimming cut 3 bases from V and 5 bases from J; bases unmatched to any gene: 7. The CDR3 is 15 residues long. CDR1 and CDR2 from the germline V gene are MNHEY and SVGEGT. The CDR3 nucleotides read TGTGCCAGCAGTTATAGCGGGAGTTTCTCTGAGACCCAGTACCTC. Its protein is CASSYSGSFSETQYL.

This chain links TRBV27 with TRBJ2-1; no firm D call. V shed 4 bases and J shed 0 bases, with 13 bases lying between them. This CDR3 comprises 16 residues. Germline V gives CDR1 MNHEY, CDR2 SMNVEV (reference sequence). The CDR3 nucleotides are TGTGCCAGCAGTTCAGAGCTCCCTTACTCCTACAATGAGCAGTTCTTC. The encoded protein is CASSSELPYSYNEQFF.

This clonotype has only a few counts. This chain uses TRBV7-3 with TRBJ2-1, with TRBD1 as a possible D gene (6 bases). CDR1 SGHTA and CDR2 FQGTGA come from the germline V gene. The V and J ends lost 5 bases and 3 bases respectively, with 14 bases between them. This CDR3 has 15 amino acids. DNA for the CDR3: TGTGCCAGCAGCCAGGGGCAGGTGAACTACAATGAGCAGTTCTTC. This translates into CASSQGQVNYNEQFF. The variable domain in full, with the rest retrieved from reference TRBV7-3 and TRBJ2-1, is GAGVSQTPSNKVTEKGKYVELRCDPISGHTALYWYRQSLGQGPEFLIYFQGTGAADDSGLPNDRFFAVRPEGSVSTLKIQRTERGDSAVYLCASSQGQVNYNEQFFGPGTRLTVL.